This record covers a single T cell receptor beta chain. The data were obtained in a study of cytomegalovirus exposure and HLA in healthy donors. PCR was performed using 60 Vbeta and 13 Jbeta primers. Some clones are missing from TCRdb's copy, which holds only in-frame ones; the method was immunoSEQ multiplex PCR. The sample comprises roughly 100,000 clones, about 76% of which are singletons, and around 7% rests with the top ten. The CDR3 contains 15 residues. Germline CDR1 and CDR2: LNHNV and YYDKDF (reference sequence). Trimming pared 1 base from V and 6 bases from J, leaving 12 bases between. This chain uses TRBV15 with TRBJ1-4, with D possibly TRBD1 on 5 matching bases. The sequenced sample consisted of PBMCs. The clonotype originates from a man in his forties in good health and CMV-seropositive. The CDR3 protein is CATSRGGGSDEKLFF. For the CDR3, the DNA is TGTGCCACCAGCAGAGGGGGGGGGAGTGATGAAAAACTGTTTTTT. The whole variable domain, remainder taken from reference TRBV15 and TRBJ1-4, is DAMVIQNPRYQVTQFGKPVTLSCSQTLNHNVMYWYQQKSSQAPKLLFHYYDKDFNNEADTPDNFQSRRPNTSFCFLDIRSPGLGDTAMYLCATSRGGGSDEKLFFGSGTQLSVL.